This T cell receptor (beta chain) was identified in a study of CD4 T cells in relation to SARS-CoV-2 and coronaviruses. The overall study: After 10 to 11 days of antigen culture, PBMC TCR beta CDR3s were sequenced.

Comment on this clone: Antigen unknown.

Only in-frame clones appear in the TCRdb table, and some are missing; sequencing was by immunoSEQ multiplex PCR. In the table there are approximately 41,000 clones, approximately 87% of which are singletons. Naive and memory CD4+ T cells were separated from cryopreserved PBMCs. V was clipped by 5 bases and J by 0 bases, with 8 bases between them. Per the germline V gene, CDR1 is MNHEY and CDR2 is SVGAGI. There are 14 residues in the CDR3. The sequence came from an adult with COVID-19. The rearrangement joins TRBV6-5 to TRBJ2-4, with D unresolved. The sequenced material came from naive CD4+ T cells from PBMCs, cultured in vitro. The subset was: naive CD4+ T cells isolated by negative enrichment. The CDR3: CASSRMIAKNIQYF. CDR3 DNA: TGTGCCAGCAGTAGGATGATAGCCAAAAACATTCAGTACTTC.